The 23 T cell receptor beta chains below were found in one sample sequenced in a study of blood T cell repertoires in COVID-19. Clones were read by immunoSEQ multiplex PCR, and TCRdb kept only the in-frame ones, dropping some. The data contain about 190,000 clones, about 84% of them singletons. Sequencing input: peripheral blood. Receptor source: a woman in her 30s with acute or convalescent COVID-19.

This clone has just a few counts. V is TRBV28 and J is TRBJ2-7; weak D call: TRBD1 (6 bases). The V gene lost 2 bases and the J gene lost 2 bases, with 13 bases spanning the gap. Germline assignment: CDR1 MDHEN and CDR2 SYDVKM. This CDR3 contains 15 residues. The CDR3 DNA is TGTGCCAGCAGTTTAAAAGGGGGAACAACCTACGAGCAGTACTTC. Protein: CASSLKGGTTYEQYF.

This clone has a handful of counts. V is TRBV19 and J is TRBJ1-5; the match to TRBD1 covers 8 bases. The CDR3 contains 14 residues. CDR1 is LNHDA, CDR2 SQIVND, per germline (reference sequence). Trimming removed 6 bases from V and 6 bases from J; junction bases left unmatched: 7. CDR3 nucleotides: TGTGCCAGTAGAGTGACAGGGGAGGCTCAGCCCCAGCATTTT. Its protein is CASRVTGEAQPQHF.

V gene TRBV5-1 combines with J gene TRBJ1-1, with D maybe TRBD1 (5 bases). Germline V gene data show CDR1 as SGHRS and CDR2 as YFSETQ. Trimming took 4 bases from V and 1 from J, leaving 17 bases between them. This CDR3 is 16 amino acids long. As DNA, the CDR3 is TGCGCCAGCAGCCCGGTGGGGTTTAGGGGGAACACTGAAGCTTTCTTT. Amino acids: CASSPVGFRGNTEAFF.

This chain connects TRBV27 to TRBJ2-5; D is ambiguous. The CDR3 extends over 13 amino acids. The V end was cut by 3 bases, the J end by 7 bases, with 12 bases between. The germline V gene has CDR1 MNHEY and CDR2 SMNVEV (reference sequence). The CDR3 sequence: CASSLNRDGTQYF. The CDR3 bases are TGTGCCAGCAGTTTGAATCGCGATGGGACCCAGTACTTC.

This chain joins TRBV6-2 or TRBV6-3 and TRBJ2-7; TRBD1 matches 8 bases. V shed 6 bases and J 6 bases; nucleotides not matched to a gene: 13. The CDR3 sequence is 15 residues long. Germline CDR1 MNHEY, CDR2 SVGEGT. CDR3 residues: CASSIPGGPLFEQYF. The CDR3 DNA is TGTGCCAGCAGCATCCCAGGGGGCCCACTGTTCGAGCAGTACTTC.

The chain couples TRBV7-8 to TRBJ1-5, with TRBD1 matching over 7 bases. This CDR3 is built from 15 residues. The V and J ends lost 2 bases and 4 bases, in that order; junction bases with no gene match: 5. CDR1 SGHVS and CDR2 FQNEAQ come from the germline V gene. The CDR3 sequence is CASSLRSGGNQPQHF. The CDR3 region has the DNA TGTGCCAGCAGCTTAAGGTCAGGGGGGAATCAGCCCCAGCATTTT. Full variable domain (rest looked up from reference TRBV7-8 and TRBJ1-5): GAGVSQSPRYKVAKRGQDVALRCDPISGHVSLFWYQQALGQGPEFLTYFQNEAQLDKSGLPSDRFFAERPEGSVSTLKIQRTQQEDSAVYLCASSLRSGGNQPQHFGDGTRLSIL.

The chain carries TRBV29-1 and TRBJ2-5; 8 bases line up with TRBD1. The V and J ends lost 3 bases and 7 bases, in that order; junction bases with no gene match: 13. Germline V lookup: CDR1 SQVTM, CDR2 ANQGSEA. This CDR3 spans 15 amino acids. The CDR3 protein is CSVDIGQGVLGTQYF. As DNA, the CDR3 is TGCAGCGTTGACATAGGACAGGGCGTACTAGGGACCCAGTACTTC.

As for this clone: At one boundary the junction diverges from the germline segment, which might be a read error. The chain links TRBV6-1 to TRBJ2-7; unclear D gene. The length of the CDR3 is 11 residues. Germline V gene sequence: CDR1 MNHNS, CDR2 SASEGT. CDR3 protein: CASSEAVAPCF. In nucleotides, the CDR3 is TGTGCCAGCAGTGAAGCGGTGGCCCCGTGCTTC.

The V gene is TRBV4-2, the J gene TRBJ1-1; D remains unclear. This CDR3 contains 16 residues. Trimming took off 4 bases at V and 7 bases at J, with 22 bases between the two ends. The V gene's germline CDR1 is LGHNA and CDR2 YNFKEQ. The CDR3 sequence is CASSPISGISGREAFF. The CDR3 nucleotides read TGTGCCAGCAGCCCTATATCCGGGATTAGCGGCCGTGAAGCTTTCTTT.

The chain couples TRBV27 to TRBJ2-7; TRBD1 is a possible D gene (5 bases). Germline lookup yields CDR1 MNHEY and CDR2 SMNVEV (reference sequence). The V end lost 9 bases, the J end lost 4 bases, and 16 bases lay between the germline ends. The CDR3 loop spans 13 amino acids. The CDR3, as DNA: TGTGCCAGACCAGGGTGTAGGGTTTACGAGCAGTACTTC. Amino acid sequence: CARPGCRVYEQYF.

This sequence joins TRBV10-3 and TRBJ1-5, with D perhaps matching TRBD1 (6 bases). V lost 8 bases and J 2 bases, leaving 16 bases between the germline ends. Per the germline V gene, CDR1 is ENHRY and CDR2 is SYGVKD. The CDR3 sequence is 15 residues long. The CDR3: CAILSLGGGNQPQHF. The CDR3 coding sequence is TGTGCCATCCTCTCCCTTGGGGGCGGCAATCAGCCCCAGCATTTT.

The chain uses TRBV28 and TRBJ2-1; 8 bases line up with TRBD2. CDR3 length equals 15 residues. V was clipped by 5 bases and J by 10 bases; unmatched bases: 13. CDR1 is MDHEN, CDR2 SYDVKM, per germline. The CDR3 protein is CASSALAGGMEEQFF. Here the CDR3 DNA reads TGTGCCAGCAGTGCCCTAGCGGGCGGGATGGAGGAGCAGTTCTTC.

V gene TRBV27 combines with J gene TRBJ1-1; 7 bases agree with TRBD1. After removal of 6 bases from V and 7 bases from J, the junction contained 14 bases not matched to a gene. CDR3 length equals 15 residues. Germline loops: CDR1 MNHEY, CDR2 SMNVEV (reference sequence). Here the CDR3 reads CASRGHDRARSEAFF. CDR3 coding DNA: TGTGCCAGCAGGGGACATGACAGGGCAAGGAGTGAAGCTTTCTTT.

V and J are TRBV7-6 and TRBJ2-2, with TRBD1 identical over 7 bases. The CDR3 totals 18 residues. Germline values: CDR1 SGHVS, CDR2 FNYEAQ. After removal of 2 bases from V and 1 base from J, the junction contained 10 bases not matched to a gene. The CDR3 here is CASSLSIPGQMNTGELFF. The DNA for the CDR3 is TGTGCCAGCAGCTTAAGTATTCCGGGACAGATGAACACCGGGGAGCTGTTTTTT.

A word on this clone: This sample also contains other DNA sequences that code for the same CDR3. The rearrangement uses TRBV30 and TRBJ2-3; TRBD1 is a possible D gene (5 bases). CDR3 size: 12 residues. Per the germline V gene, CDR1 is GTSNPN and CDR2 is SVGIG (reference sequence). Trimming took off 3 bases at V and 2 bases at J, with 6 bases between the two ends. CDR3 sequence reads: CAWRGDTDTQYF. In DNA form, the CDR3 reads TGTGCCTGGAGAGGGGACACAGATACGCAGTATTTT.

CDR3 nucleotides: TGCGCCAGCAGCCCATCCGGAGGGGTGGGGAATGAAAAACTGTTTTTT. This sequence encodes CASSPSGGVGNEKLFF. J is TRBJ1-4 and V is TRBV4-1; TRBD1 might be the D (5 bases). Germline V gene sequence: CDR1 MGHRA, CDR2 YSYEKL. This CDR3 has 16 residues. V was clipped by 4 bases and J by 5 bases, with 17 bases between them.

V usage is TRBV19 and J usage is TRBJ2-2; 9 bases align to TRBD1. V lost 10 bases and J lost 4; bases outside the gene matches: 7. Per germline, CDR1 LNHDA and CDR2 SQIVND (reference sequence). The CDR3 sequence is 14 residues long. The CDR3 loop reads CAIEDRGGTGELFF. Here the CDR3 DNA reads TGTGCCATTGAGGACAGGGGTGGCACCGGGGAGCTGTTTTTT.

The genes are TRBV20-1 and TRBJ2-1, with D perhaps matching TRBD2 (5 bases). The V end was cut by 3 bases, the J end by 2 bases, with 8 bases between. This CDR3 contains 13 residues. Per germline, CDR1 DFQATT and CDR2 SNEGSKA (reference sequence). CDR3 region: CSASDGTYNEQFF. Written as DNA, the CDR3 is TGCAGTGCTAGTGACGGGACCTACAATGAGCAGTTCTTC.

The V call is TRBV6-6, the J call TRBJ2-1; D is possibly TRBD2 (6 bases). Germline V lookup: CDR1 MNHNY, CDR2 SVGAGI (reference sequence). Trimming removed 7 bases at V and 6 bases at J, with 19 bases between. The CDR3 is made up of 15 amino acids. The CDR3 DNA reads as TGTGCCAGCAACCCTTACGGACGGGGGATCAATGAGCAGTTCTTC. This codes for CASNPYGRGINEQFF.

CDR3 sequence reads: CASSSLTVDGELFF. The DNA of the CDR3 is TGTGCCAGCAGTTCTTTGACAGTAGACGGGGAGCTGTTTTTT. This chain links TRBV6-5 with TRBJ2-2; a possible D gene is TRBD1 (5 bases). Germline CDR1 reads MNHEY; CDR2 reads SVGAGI. Trimming stripped 4 bases from V and 7 bases from J, with 13 bases between. This CDR3 has 14 amino acids.

This clone was counted only a few times. The chain links TRBV5-5 to TRBJ2-7, with 9 bases that match TRBD1. The CDR3 sequence is 15 residues long. Trimming cost V 3 bases and J 2 bases; bases outside gene matches: 6. CDR1 and CDR2 (germline): SGHKS, YYEKEE (reference sequence). Here the CDR3 reads CASSSTGTGTYEQYF. The CDR3 region has the DNA TGTGCCAGCAGCTCTACCGGGACAGGGACCTACGAGCAGTACTTC.

The chain is built from TRBV6-5 and TRBJ2-3; D perhaps matches TRBD2 (6 bases). Germline V CDR1 and CDR2: MNHEY, SVGAGI. There are 15 residues in the CDR3. The V gene lost 6 bases and the J gene lost 2 bases, with 15 bases spanning the gap. In nucleotides, the CDR3 is TGTGCCAGCAGCTCTAGGGGACTCAACACAGATACGCAGTATTTT. This gives the protein CASSSRGLNTDTQYF.

The chain uses TRBV28 and TRBJ2-7; perhaps TRBD1 as D (6 bases). Germline CDR1 MDHEN, CDR2 SYDVKM. The length of the CDR3 is 14 residues. V dropped 6 bases and J dropped 1 base, with 13 bases sitting between them. CDR3 coding DNA: TGTGCCAGCAGCCTTCCCGGACAGTCCTACGAGCAGTACTTC. Translation: CASSLPGQSYEQYF.